Included here is one TCR beta chain sequence, with context. The CDR3 totals 15 residues. Trimming removed 2 bases from V and 2 bases from J; junction bases left unmatched: 5. Germline CDR1 SGHVS, CDR2 FQNEAQ. The record originates from a study of blood T cell repertoires in COVID-19. Turning to the study itself: Donors in the United States, Italy and Spain gave samples during acute or convalescent COVID-19. PBMCs, B-cell-depleted T cells, or T cells were the source of the cDNA or gDNA that made up the material.

The age range of participants was about 18 to 100 years, with residence in about 25 US areas. In the study's own analysis: For nucleated cells, counts were estimated from reference gene primer amplification. Using immunoSEQ multiplex PCR, the repertoire was profiled, and TCRdb retains in-frame clones only, with some absent. For V, J and clone size, that table is used; D and trimming come from the DNA. The profile shows about 310,000 clones, approximately 85% of them singletons. Material for sequencing was PBMCs or T cells enriched from blood (not recorded which). V usage is TRBV7-8 and J usage is TRBJ1-1, with 7 bases lining up with TRBD1. This TCR was recovered from a man aged 30 to 39 who had recovered from COVID-19. The CDR3 sequence: CASSLTTGYNTEAFF. CDR3 bases: TGTGCCAGCAGCTTAACGACAGGGTATAACACTGAAGCTTTCTTT. The whole variable domain, remainder taken from reference TRBV7-8 and TRBJ1-1, is GAGVSQSPRYKVAKRGQDVALRCDPISGHVSLFWYQQALGQGPEFLTYFQNEAQLDKSGLPSDRFFAERPEGSVSTLKIQRTQQEDSAVYLCASSLTTGYNTEAFFGQGTRLTVV.